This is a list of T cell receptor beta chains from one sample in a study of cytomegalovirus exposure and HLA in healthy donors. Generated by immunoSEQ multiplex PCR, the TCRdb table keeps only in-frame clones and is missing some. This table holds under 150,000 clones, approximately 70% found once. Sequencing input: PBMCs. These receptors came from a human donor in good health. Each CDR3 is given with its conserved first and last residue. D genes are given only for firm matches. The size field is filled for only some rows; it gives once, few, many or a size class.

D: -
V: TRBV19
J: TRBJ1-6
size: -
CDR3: CASSIPTDSPLHF
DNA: TGTGCCAGTAGTATCCCGACAGATTCACCCCTCCACTTT

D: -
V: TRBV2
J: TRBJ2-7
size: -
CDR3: CATTREYASYEQYF
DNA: TGTGCCACAACACGGGAGTACGCAAGCTACGAGCAGTACTTC

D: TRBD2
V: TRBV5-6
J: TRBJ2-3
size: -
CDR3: CASSLTLAAGVDTQYF
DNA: TGTGCCAGCAGCTTGACCCTAGCGGCGGGCGTGGATACGCAGTATTTT

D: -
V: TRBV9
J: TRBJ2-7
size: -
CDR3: CASSPRDIAYEQYF
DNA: TGTGCCAGCAGCCCACGGGACATCGCCTACGAGCAGTACTTC

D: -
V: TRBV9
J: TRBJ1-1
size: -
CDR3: CASSGVGGGEAFF
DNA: TGTGCCAGCAGCGGAGTGGGGGGAGGTGAAGCTTTCTTT

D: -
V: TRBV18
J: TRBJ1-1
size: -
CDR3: CASSINTENTEAFF
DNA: TGTGCCAGCTCCATTAATACAGAGAACACTGAAGCTTTCTTT

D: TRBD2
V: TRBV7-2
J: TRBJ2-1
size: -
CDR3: CASSTSGNYNEQFF
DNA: TGTGCCAGCAGTACTAGCGGAAACTACAATGAGCAGTTCTTC

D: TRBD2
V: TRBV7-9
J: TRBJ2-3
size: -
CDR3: CASSPRGLALSDTQYF
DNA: TGTGCCAGCAGCCCCAGGGGACTAGCGTTGTCAGATACGCAGTATTTT

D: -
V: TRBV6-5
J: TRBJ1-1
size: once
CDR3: CASSSPGSTEAFF
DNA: TGTGCCAGCAGTTCCCCGGGGTCCACTGAAGCTTTCTTT

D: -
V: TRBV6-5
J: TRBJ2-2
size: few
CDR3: CASRRALVGELFF
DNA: TGTGCCAGCAGGAGGGCCCTCGTCGGGGAGCTGTTTTTT

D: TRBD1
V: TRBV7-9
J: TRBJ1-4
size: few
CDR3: CASSLSRDRGNEKLFF
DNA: TGTGCCAGCAGCTTATCCCGCGACAGGGGAAATGAAAAACTGTTTTTT

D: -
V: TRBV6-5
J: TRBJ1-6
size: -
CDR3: CASSPHYNSPLHF
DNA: TGTGCCAGCAGTCCCCACTATAATTCACCCCTCCACTTT

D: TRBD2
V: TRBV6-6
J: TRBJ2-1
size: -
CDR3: CASSPAVAGRRNEQFF
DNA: TGTGCCAGCAGTCCCGCGGTAGCGGGGCGCCGAAATGAGCAGTTCTTC

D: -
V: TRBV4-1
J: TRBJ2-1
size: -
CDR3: CASSHTAGIHQFF
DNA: TGCGCCAGCAGCCACACAGCCGGGATCCACCAGTTCTTC

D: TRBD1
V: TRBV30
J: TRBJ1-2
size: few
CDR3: CAWTGGAYGYTF
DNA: TGTGCCTGGACAGGGGGCGCGTATGGCTACACCTTC

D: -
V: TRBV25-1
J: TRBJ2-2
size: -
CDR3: CASSDPPKTGTGELFF
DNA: TGTGCCAGCAGTGACCCTCCGAAGACGGGCACCGGGGAGCTGTTTTTT

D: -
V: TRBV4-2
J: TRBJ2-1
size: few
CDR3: CASSPGGGEDNEQFF
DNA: TGTGCCAGCAGTCCCGGAGGCGGGGAGGACAATGAGCAGTTCTTC

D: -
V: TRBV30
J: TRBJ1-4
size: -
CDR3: CAWSVHQGGRRLFF
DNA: TGTGCCTGGAGTGTACATCAGGGAGGGAGAAGACTGTTTTTT

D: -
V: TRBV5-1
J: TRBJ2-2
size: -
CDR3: CASSFRGSTGELFF
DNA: TGCGCCAGCAGCTTCCGAGGATCAACCGGGGAGCTGTTTTTT

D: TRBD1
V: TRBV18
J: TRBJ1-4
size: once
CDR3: CASSRDRAATNEKLFF
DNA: TGTGCCAGCTCAAGGGACAGGGCGGCAACTAATGAAAAACTGTTTTTT

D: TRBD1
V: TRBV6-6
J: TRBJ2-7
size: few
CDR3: CASSYETGGYEQYF
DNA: TGTGCCAGCAGTTACGAGACAGGGGGCTACGAGCAGTACTTC

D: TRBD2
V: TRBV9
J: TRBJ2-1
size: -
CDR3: CASSVGALAGGHNEQFF
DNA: TGTGCCAGCAGCGTAGGGGCCCTAGCGGGGGGGCACAATGAGCAGTTCTTC

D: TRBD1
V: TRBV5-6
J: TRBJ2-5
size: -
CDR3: CASSLARGRETQYF
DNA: TGTGCCAGCAGCTTGGCCAGGGGGCGGGAGACCCAGTACTTC

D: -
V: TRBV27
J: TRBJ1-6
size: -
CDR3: CASRSEGPTNSPLHF
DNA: TGTGCCAGCAGAAGCGAGGGTCCTACAAATTCACCCCTCCACTTT

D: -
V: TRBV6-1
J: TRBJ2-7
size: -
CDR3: CASTTGPNGAYEQYF
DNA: TGTGCCAGCACCACCGGCCCCAACGGGGCCTACGAGCAGTACTTC

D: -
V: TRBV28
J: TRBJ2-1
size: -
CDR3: CASSATRLSSYNEQFF
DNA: TGTGCCAGCAGCGCGACTCGTTTGAGCTCCTACAATGAGCAGTTCTTC

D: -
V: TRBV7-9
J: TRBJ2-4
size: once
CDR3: CASAGKTKNIQYF
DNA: TGTGCCAGCGCGGGGAAGACCAAAAACATTCAGTACTTC

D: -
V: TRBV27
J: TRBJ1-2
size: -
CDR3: CASSPWPPGHYGYTF
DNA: TGTGCCAGCAGTCCATGGCCCCCAGGGCACTATGGCTACACCTTC

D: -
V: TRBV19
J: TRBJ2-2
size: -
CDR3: CASRPGVTTGELFF
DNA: TGTGCCAGTAGGCCAGGCGTAACAACCGGGGAGCTGTTTTTT

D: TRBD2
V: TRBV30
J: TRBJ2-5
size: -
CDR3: CAWQREGPGTQYF
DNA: TGTGCCTGGCAGCGGGAGGGTCCGGGGACCCAGTACTTC

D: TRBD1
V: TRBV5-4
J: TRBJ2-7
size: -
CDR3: CASSSRDRLAYEQYF
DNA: TGTGCCAGCAGCTCCCGGGACAGACTTGCCTACGAGCAGTACTTC

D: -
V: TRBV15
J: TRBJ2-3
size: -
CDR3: CAPDTQYF
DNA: TGTGCTCCGGATACGCAGTATTTT

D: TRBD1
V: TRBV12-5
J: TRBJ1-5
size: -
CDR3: CASGLRLGTGGNQPQHF
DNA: TGTGCTAGTGGTTTGCGCCTAGGGACAGGGGGAAATCAGCCCCAGCATTTT

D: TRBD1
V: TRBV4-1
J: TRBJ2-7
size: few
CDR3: CASSQGTGTHEQYF
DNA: TGCGCCAGCAGCCAAGGGACAGGGACTCACGAGCAGTACTTC

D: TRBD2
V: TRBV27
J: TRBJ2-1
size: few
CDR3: CASSFGAGGPNEQFF
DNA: TGTGCCAGCAGTTTCGGAGCGGGGGGGCCGAATGAGCAGTTCTTC

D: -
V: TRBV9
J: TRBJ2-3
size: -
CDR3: CASSVALTIPADTQYF
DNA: TGTGCCAGCAGCGTAGCCCTGACAATCCCCGCGGATACGCAGTATTTT

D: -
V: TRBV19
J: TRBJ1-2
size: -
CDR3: CASSNFDTYYGYTF
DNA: TGTGCCAGTAGTAATTTCGACACGTACTATGGCTACACCTTC

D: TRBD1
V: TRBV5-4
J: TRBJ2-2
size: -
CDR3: CASSSGTGRNTGELFF
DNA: TGTGCCAGCAGCTCCGGGACAGGGAGGAACACCGGGGAGCTGTTTTTT

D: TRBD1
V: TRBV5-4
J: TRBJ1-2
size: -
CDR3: CASSSPGQFTNYGYTF
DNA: TGTGCCAGCAGCTCTCCGGGACAGTTCACTAACTATGGCTACACCTTC

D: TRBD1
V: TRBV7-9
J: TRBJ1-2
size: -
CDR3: CASSQDRVDYGYTF
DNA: TGTGCCAGCAGCCAGGACAGGGTTGACTATGGCTACACCTTC

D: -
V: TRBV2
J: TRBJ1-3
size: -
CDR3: CATQRTGFSGNTIYF
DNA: TGTGCCACCCAACGGACGGGATTCTCTGGAAACACCATATATTTT

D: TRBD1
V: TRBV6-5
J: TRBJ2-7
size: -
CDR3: CASSYDGQGKYF
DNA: TGTGCCAGCAGTTATGACGGACAGGGGAAATACTTC

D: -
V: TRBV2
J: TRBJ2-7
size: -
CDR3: CALARDSSYEQYF
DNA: TGTGCCCTCGCGCGAGACAGTTCCTACGAGCAGTACTTC

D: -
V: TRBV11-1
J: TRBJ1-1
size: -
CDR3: CASSLYEGDTEAFF
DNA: TGTGCCAGCAGCTTATATGAGGGGGATACTGAAGCTTTCTTT

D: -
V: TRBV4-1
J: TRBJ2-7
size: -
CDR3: CASSHRIAASYEQYF
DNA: TGCGCCAGCAGCCATCGAATAGCGGCATCCTACGAGCAGTACTTC

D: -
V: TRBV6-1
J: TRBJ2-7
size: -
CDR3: CASSLTRVEQYF
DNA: TGTGCCAGCAGCCTAACCCGGGTTGAGCAGTACTTC

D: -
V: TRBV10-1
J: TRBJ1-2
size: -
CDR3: CASSESMGGGYTF
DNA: TGCGCCAGCAGTGAGTCAATGGGCGGGGGCTACACCTTC

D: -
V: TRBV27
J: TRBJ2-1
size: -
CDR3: CASSSGGHEQFF
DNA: TGTGCCAGCAGTTCAGGGGGGCATGAGCAGTTCTTC

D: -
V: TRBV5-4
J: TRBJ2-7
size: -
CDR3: CASSLGQDPQYEQYF
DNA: TGTGCCAGCAGCTTGGGACAGGATCCCCAGTACGAGCAGTACTTC

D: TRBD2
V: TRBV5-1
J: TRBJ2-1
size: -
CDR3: CASSLTSGTSSYNEQFF
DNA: TGCGCCAGCAGCTTGACATCCGGGACTAGCTCCTACAATGAGCAGTTCTTC